Listed below are T cell receptor beta chains from one sample, sequenced in a study of T-cell reconstitution after alpha-beta-depleted transplantation in children. One entry per CDR3 protein results from TCRdb running MiXCR on the PCR reads. Seen here are 130,000 or so distinct CDR3 sequences, about 9.6% observed once, and the top ten hold more than 20%. Sequenced here: PBMCs, mostly from graft donor cells, sampled 180 days after TCRalphabeta/CD19-depleted stem cell transplant. All receptors come from a girl under three years old who had a stem cell transplant for combined immunodeficiency, so the T cells may come from the graft donor. Each CDR3 is given with its conserved first and last residue. A D gene is named only where the DNA matches it firmly. The size field is filled for only some rows; it gives once, few, many or a size class.

clone_size	v_call	j_call	d_call	cdr3_nt	cdr3_aa
NA	TRBV9	TRBJ2-2	NA	TGTGCCAGCGGCTATGGGCCGAACACCGGGGAGCTGTTTTTT	CASGYGPNTGELFF
NA	TRBV12-3/TRBV12-4	TRBJ1-2	NA	TGTGCCAGCAGTGGCCGACAGGTCCCTGATGGCTACACCTTC	CASSGRQVPDGYTF
many	TRBV20-1	TRBJ1-2	TRBD1	TGCAGTGCTCCTACAGGGGTCTATGGCTACACCTTC	CSAPTGVYGYTF
few	TRBV12-3/TRBV12-4	TRBJ2-7	TRBD1	TGTGCCAGCAGTACTCAGACCCCCACAGGGGGTACCTACGAGCAGTACTTC	CASSTQTPTGGTYEQYF
many	TRBV5-1	TRBJ2-1	NA	TGCGCCAGCAGCTTGAACCATGAGCAGTTCTTC	CASSLNHEQFF
NA	TRBV5-6	TRBJ2-3	TRBD1	TGTGCCAGCAGCTTGGTGGGCAGGGGGGATACGCAGTATTTT	CASSLVGRGDTQYF
few	TRBV5-1	TRBJ2-1	TRBD1	TGCGCCAGCAGCGCCGACAGGGACAATGAGCAGTTCTTC	CASSADRDNEQFF
NA	TRBV12-3/TRBV12-4	TRBJ2-3	TRBD2	TGTGCCAGCATCCGAACCGGGACTAGCGGGGGGAATACGCAGTATTTT	CASIRTGTSGGNTQYF
few	TRBV20-1	TRBJ2-3	TRBD2	TGCAGTGCTGGTACTGGCGGGGGTACAGATACGCAGTATTTT	CSAGTGGGTDTQYF
few	TRBV6-1	TRBJ1-2	TRBD1	TGTGCCAGCAGTAAAGCCCGGGACAGTCGCTATGGCTACACCTTC	CASSKARDSRYGYTF
few	TRBV20-1	TRBJ2-5	NA	TGCAGTGCTACCTGGGGGGCCTCAGAGACCCAGTACTTC	CSATWGASETQYF
few	TRBV20-1	TRBJ2-7	NA	TGCAGTGCTATGGGACTCGCACATAACTACGAGCAGTACTTC	CSAMGLAHNYEQYF
many	TRBV7-2	TRBJ2-2	TRBD2	TGTGCCAGCAGCTTTTCTAGCGGGAGGGTTAACACCGGGGAGCTGTTTTTT	CASSFSSGRVNTGELFF
many	TRBV10-3	TRBJ2-5	TRBD2	TGTGCCATCAGTGGGGGACTAGCGGGAGAGACCCAGTACTTC	CAISGGLAGETQYF
NA	TRBV4-3	TRBJ2-1	TRBD2	TGCGCCAGCAGCCCCAGCGGGAGCACCGACAATGAGCAGTTCTTC	CASSPSGSTDNEQFF
many	TRBV29-1	TRBJ2-2	NA	TGCAGCGGCCGACTCTCCGGGGAGCTGTTTTTT	CSGRLSGELFF
few	TRBV7-3	TRBJ2-1	TRBD2	TGTGCCAGCAGCCAAAACGGACTAGCGGTCCCTTCTGAGCAGTTCTTC	CASSQNGLAVPSEQFF
NA	TRBV30	TRBJ2-5	TRBD1	TGTGCCTGGGAGAAGGGGGCACAAGAGACCCAGTACTTC	CAWEKGAQETQYF
NA	TRBV12-3/TRBV12-4	TRBJ1-5	NA	TGTGCCAGCAGCCGGGACGGCGATAGCAATCAGCCCCAGCATTTT	CASSRDGDSNQPQHF
NA	TRBV5-1	TRBJ2-1	TRBD2	TGCGCCAGCCGCGGGAGGGACAGCTACTACAATGAGCAGTTCTTC	CASRGRDSYYNEQFF
few	TRBV4-3	TRBJ2-7	NA	TGCGCCAGCAGCCAGGGGCGGAGGGGGTCCTACGAGCAGTACTTC	CASSQGRRGSYEQYF
NA	TRBV5-1	TRBJ1-6	TRBD1	TGCGCCAGCAGCTTGACAGGGGTATCCTATAATTCACCCCTCCACTTT	CASSLTGVSYNSPLHF
few	TRBV20-1	TRBJ1-6	TRBD1	TGCAGTGCTAGACTGGGACAGGGCTATAATTCACCCCTCCACTTT	CSARLGQGYNSPLHF
few	TRBV20-1	TRBJ1-2	NA	TGCAGTGCCTATCCGACTGTAGGGGGGGCATATGGCTACACCTTC	CSAYPTVGGAYGYTF
NA	TRBV29-1	TRBJ1-5	TRBD1	TGCAGCGTTGCCAGGGGGCTCGGTCAGCCCCAGCATTTT	CSVARGLGQPQHF
few	TRBV2	TRBJ1-6	NA	TGTGCCAGCAGTGGGGACCTCTTACTGGCGGACTATAATTCACCCCTCCACTTT	CASSGDLLLADYNSPLHF
few	TRBV20-1	TRBJ1-1	TRBD1	TGCAGTGCTACAGGGGGGCGATGGGTCACTGAAGCTTTCTTT	CSATGGRWVTEAFF
NA	TRBV12-3/TRBV12-4	TRBJ2-7	NA	TGTGCCAGCAGTTTGGGGGCCGTGACCGAGCAGTACTTC	CASSLGAVTEQYF
NA	TRBV6-1	TRBJ2-7	TRBD2	TGTGCCAGCAGTGCCCCCGGGACTAGCGGGAGAATCCCCTCTACCTACGAGCAGTACTTC	CASSAPGTSGRIPSTYEQYF
few	TRBV20-1	TRBJ1-4	TRBD1	TGCAGTGCCCTCAGGGGGTCTAATGAAAAACTGTTTTTT	CSALRGSNEKLFF
NA	TRBV6-5	TRBJ2-5	NA	TGTGCCAGCAGTTATGGGTCGGGCGGGGAGACCCAGTACTTC	CASSYGSGGETQYF
NA	TRBV10-3	TRBJ2-2	NA	TGTGCCATCAGCCTCGGCGGGGATACCGGGGAGCTGTTTTTT	CAISLGGDTGELFF